The 24 T cell receptor beta chains presented below share a single source sample, sequenced in a study of blood T cell repertoires in COVID-19. Assay used: immunoSEQ multiplex PCR; TCRdb lists only in-frame clones, some missing. The sample consists of about 59,000 clones, around 81% of them appearing once. The sample comprised peripheral blood. The receptor set was obtained from a man aged 60 to 75 with acute or convalescent COVID-19.

The count of this clone is one. The chain recombines TRBV19 with TRBJ2-3, with D possibly being TRBD2 (7 bases). This CDR3 has 15 amino acids. Trimming stripped 4 bases from V and 2 bases from J, with 13 bases between. CDR1 and CDR2 (germline): LNHDA, SQIVND (reference sequence). The CDR3 DNA sequence: TGTGCCAGTAGTACCCTCGGGGGGCACACAGATACGCAGTATTTT. Translating gives CASSTLGGHTDTQYF.

This chain joins TRBV6-1 and TRBJ2-2; 8 bases fit TRBD2. Germline V lookup: CDR1 MNHNS, CDR2 SASEGT. Unmatched junction bases numbered 3, after V lost 0 bases and J lost 6 bases. The CDR3 extends over 15 amino acids. The DNA for the CDR3 is TGTGCCAGCAGTGAAGCAACCGGGGGGGCCGGGGAGCTGTTTTTT. Translating it yields CASSEATGGAGELFF.

This chain links TRBV27 with TRBJ1-2; TRBD1 matches at 8 bases. The length of the CDR3 is 14 residues. Trimming cost V 4 bases and J 8 bases; bases outside gene matches: 9. The germline V gene has CDR1 MNHEY and CDR2 SMNVEV (reference sequence). CDR3 bases: TGTGCCAGCAGTTCCCCCGCCAGGGGGCCAGGCTACACCTTC. This codes for CASSSPARGPGYTF.

The gene calls are TRBV6-2 or TRBV6-3 and TRBJ2-5; D call uncertain. The CDR3 sequence is 12 residues long. V was cut by 6 bases and J by 5 bases, with 10 bases left in between. The V gene's germline CDR1 is MNHEY and CDR2 SVGEGT. CDR3 amino acids: CASSLYWETQYF. As DNA, the CDR3 is TGTGCCAGCAGCCTGTACTGGGAGACCCAGTACTTC.

J is TRBJ2-5 and V is TRBV5-1; D is unresolved. Germline V lookup: CDR1 SGHRS, CDR2 YFSETQ. The CDR3 loop spans 12 amino acids. Trimming stripped 4 bases from V and 4 bases from J, with 8 bases between. In nucleotides, the CDR3 is TGCGCCAGCAGCCTCGGTAGAGAGACCCAGTACTTC. As protein: CASSLGRETQYF. Filled out from reference TRBV5-1 and TRBJ2-5, the complete variable domain reads KAGVTQTPRYLIKTRGQQVTLSCSPISGHRSVSWYQQTPGQGLQFLFEYFSETQRNKGNFPGRFSGRQFSNSRSEMNVSTLELGDSALYLCASSLGRETQYFGPGTRLLVL.

The genes are TRBV5-1 and TRBJ1-5; D might be TRBD1 (5 bases). CDR3 length: 13 amino acids. Trimming left V 0 bases short and J 4 bases short, with 5 bases between. Germline assignment: CDR1 SGHRS and CDR2 YFSETQ. In DNA form, the CDR3 reads TGCGCCAGCAGCTTGGGACAGAATCAGCCCCAGCATTTT. This translates into CASSLGQNQPQHF.

This clone occurred a few times. This chain joins TRBV7-8 and TRBJ1-1, with 9 bases aligning to TRBD1. Looked up from germline, CDR1 is SGHVS and CDR2 is FQNEAQ. V was clipped by 4 bases and J by 1 base; unmatched bases: 10. CDR3 length equals 17 residues. The CDR3: CASSSAGTGPSNTEAFF. The CDR3, as DNA: TGTGCCAGCAGCTCGGCCGGGACAGGGCCTTCGAACACTGAAGCTTTCTTT.

The chain combines TRBV12-3 or TRBV12-4 with TRBJ2-1; D is perhaps TRBD1 (6 bases). V lost 6 bases and J lost 8, with 11 bases in between. The CDR3 runs to 12 residues. The CDR3, as DNA: TGTGCCAGCAGAGCAGGGGCCTATGAGCAGTTCTTC. Translated: CASRAGAYEQFF.

This chain uses TRBV30 with TRBJ2-1; 7 nucleotides line up with TRBD2. After removal of 2 bases from V and 5 bases from J, the junction contained 6 bases not matched to a gene. CDR3 size: 14 residues. The germline V gene encodes CDR1 GTSNPN and CDR2 SVGIG (reference sequence). The CDR3 coding sequence is TGTGCCTGGAGTAGGGAGACTAGCAACAATGAGCAGTTCTTC. Its translation is CAWSRETSNNEQFF.

The chain is built from TRBV12-5 and TRBJ1-5; the D gene is possibly TRBD1 (5 bases). Between the trimmed V and J ends, which lost 5 bases and 4 bases, there was a span of 9 bases. This CDR3 is 13 amino acids long. CDR1 and CDR2 from the germline V gene are LGHNT and FRNRAP. CDR3 sequence (DNA): TGTGCTAGTGGTCCCCAGGGAAATCAGCCCCAGCATTTT. Translated, it gives CASGPQGNQPQHF.

This chain joins TRBV6-7 and TRBJ2-2, with TRBD2 matching 10 bases. TRBV6-7 is given ORF status, its function remaining uncertain. The CDR3 is 17 residues long. The junction had 8 bases not matched to a gene; V was cut back by 2 bases and J by 5 bases. The CDR3 nucleotides read TGTGCCAGCAGTTACGTAGCGGGGGGCCGGGGTACCGGGGAGCTGTTTTTT. This codes for CASSYVAGGRGTGELFF.

The chain combines TRBV9 with TRBJ2-4, with 9 bases that match TRBD2. V lost 6 bases and J lost 4; bases outside the gene matches: 11. Germline V gives CDR1 SGDLS, CDR2 YYNGEE. The CDR3 runs 16 residues. CDR3 DNA: TGTGCCAGCACCCTAGAAGGGGCGGGGGGGAAAAACATTCAGTACTTC. Its protein is CASTLEGAGGKNIQYF.

The rearrangement uses TRBV6-1 and TRBJ1-2; D is possibly TRBD1 (5 bases). CDR1 is MNHNS, CDR2 SASEGT, per germline. Trimming took 6 bases from V and 3 from J, leaving 17 bases between them. This CDR3 is built from 15 residues. CDR3 loop: CASRGIREEDYGYTF. For the CDR3, the DNA is TGTGCCAGCAGAGGCATCAGGGAAGAAGACTATGGCTACACCTTC.

The chain links TRBV19 to TRBJ2-4, with TRBD2 matching 9 bases. The V and J ends lost 3 bases and 1 base, in that order; junction bases with no gene match: 4. CDR3 size: 16 residues. Germline CDR1 and CDR2: LNHDA and SQIVND (reference sequence). CDR3 amino acids: CASSMVSGGAKNIQYF. CDR3 in DNA: TGTGCCAGTAGTATGGTCAGCGGGGGGGCCAAAAACATTCAGTACTTC.

The chain carries TRBV9 and TRBJ2-1; weak D call: TRBD2 (6 bases). CDR1 is SGDLS, CDR2 YYNGEE, per germline. The CDR3 spans 18 residues. V lost 4 bases to trimming and J lost 0 bases, with 20 bases between them. CDR3 protein: CASSPSTQRASSYNEQFF. For the CDR3, the DNA is TGTGCCAGCAGCCCCTCCACCCAGCGGGCGAGCTCCTACAATGAGCAGTTCTTC.

The V and J genes are TRBV7-2 and TRBJ2-2; 9 nucleotides agree with TRBD1. There are 16 residues in the CDR3. Germline V lookup: CDR1 SGHTA, CDR2 FQGNSA. J was trimmed by 7 bases and V by 7 bases; bases with no gene match: 13. The CDR3 sequence: CASTYSTGTGSGELFF. In DNA, the CDR3 is TGTGCCAGCACCTACTCAACCGGGACAGGGAGCGGGGAGCTGTTTTTT.

The chain combines TRBV4-1 with TRBJ2-5; 12 bases are shared with TRBD2. With 4 bases clipped from V and 5 bases from J, the junction kept 11 bases outside the gene matches. Germline assignment: CDR1 MGHRA and CDR2 YSYEKL. This CDR3 has 17 residues. The DNA of the CDR3 is TGCGCCAGCAGCCCAACCCTGGCTAGCGGGGGGGCTGAGACCCAGTACTTC. Amino acids: CASSPTLASGGAETQYF.

The chain is built from TRBV7-9 and TRBJ2-2; D is uncertain. V lost 2 bases and J 5 bases, leaving 3 bases between the germline ends. This CDR3 contains 12 residues. The germline V gene has CDR1 SEHNR and CDR2 FQNEAQ (reference sequence). The CDR3 loop reads CASSLLTGELFF. Written as DNA, the CDR3 is TGTGCCAGCAGCTTACTGACCGGGGAGCTGTTTTTT.

The chain couples TRBV7-8 to TRBJ1-5; D remains ambiguous. CDR1 and CDR2 from the germline V gene are SGHVS and FQNEAQ. CDR3 length: 13 residues. Trimming shortened V by 0 bases and J by 6 bases, and 6 bases separated the two germline ends. CDR3 in DNA: TGTGCCAGCAGCTTAGCTGGGAGTCAGCCCCAGCATTTT. Protein: CASSLAGSQPQHF. Variable domain in full (rest from reference TRBV7-8 and TRBJ1-5): GAGVSQSPRYKVAKRGQDVALRCDPISGHVSLFWYQQALGQGPEFLTYFQNEAQLDKSGLPSDRFFAERPEGSVSTLKIQRTQQEDSAVYLCASSLAGSQPQHFGDGTRLSIL.

This clone has only one observation. CDR3 amino acids: CASSLQRGASYNEQFF. The CDR3 bases are TGTGCCAGCAGTTTACAGCGGGGGGCCTCCTACAATGAGCAGTTCTTC. V usage is TRBV27 and J usage is TRBJ2-1, with 9 bases matching TRBD2. Trimming at V came to 2 bases and at J to 0 bases, leaving 2 bases not matched to a gene. The length of the CDR3 is 16 residues. In germline, CDR1 is MNHEY, CDR2 SMNVEV (reference sequence).

The rearrangement uses TRBV24-1 and TRBJ2-5; D is possibly TRBD1 (5 bases). This CDR3 has 14 amino acids. The germline CDR1 and CDR2 sequences are KGHDR and SFDVKD. V was clipped by 5 bases and J by 2 bases, with 11 bases between them. This chain's CDR3 is CATSAPGLQETQYF. In nucleotides, the CDR3 is TGTGCCACCAGTGCCCCAGGGTTGCAAGAGACCCAGTACTTC.

CDR3 sequence: CASSSGISNGYTF. CDR3 nucleotide sequence: TGTGCCAGCAGTTCCGGGATATCGAATGGCTACACCTTC. The rearrangement uses TRBV6-5 and TRBJ1-2; D unresolved. V was shortened by 4 bases and J by 6 bases, with 12 bases between the two germline ends. The CDR3 loop spans 13 amino acids. The germline CDR1 and CDR2 sequences are MNHEY and SVGAGI.

The V call is TRBV6-2 or TRBV6-3, the J call TRBJ2-7, with 8 bases matching TRBD2. The junction had 7 bases not matched to a gene; V was cut back by 0 bases and J by 3 bases. CDR1 and CDR2 (germline): MNHEY, SVGEGT. The CDR3 is made up of 16 amino acids. The CDR3 DNA is TGTGCCAGCAGTTACTCGAATGGACTAGCAGACTACGAGCAGTACTTC. It specifies CASSYSNGLADYEQYF.

The genes are TRBV6-5 and TRBJ2-1; TRBD1 matches 8 bases. Germline V gives CDR1 MNHEY, CDR2 SVGAGI. The V segment lost 6 bases and the J segment 10 bases; nucleotides outside the gene matches: 11. The CDR3 runs to 14 residues. The CDR3 DNA reads TGTGCCAGCAGGCCCGGGACAGGTGCCCAGGAGCAGTTCTTC. Translation gives CASRPGTGAQEQFF.